This T cell receptor beta chain was found in a study of blood T cell repertoires in COVID-19. Study details: Acute and convalescent COVID-19 specimens originated in the United States, Italy and Spain. Nucleic acid was either cDNA or gDNA, and it came from T cells, B-cell-depleted T cells, or PBMCs.

The CDR3 length is 14 residues. The J segment lost 3 bases and the V segment lost 5 bases, leaving 7 bases of the junction unmatched. CDR1 is GTSNPN and CDR2 is SVGIG in the germline V gene (reference sequence). As handled by the study authors: Estimation of nucleated cell counts was performed using reference gene primer amplification. The table came from immunoSEQ multiplex PCR; TCRdb's copy has only in-frame clones and leaves some out. For V, J and clone size, that table is used; D and trimming come from the DNA. This sample has about 190,000 clones, with around 90% found just once. Specimen: peripheral blood. This receptor was identified in a man aged 35 to 55 with acute or convalescent COVID-19. The chain recombines TRBV30 with TRBJ2-1, with 7 bases fitting TRBD2. CDR3 residues: CAWDPGGGYNEQFF. The CDR3 nucleotides read TGTGCCTGGGACCCTGGGGGGGGCTACAATGAGCAGTTCTTC.